The clone carrying this T cell receptor (beta chain) was observed a single time. Its antigen is as yet unknown. Donors comprised healthy HIV-negative adults lacking recent acute infections or vaccinations. The data were produced by immunoSEQ multiplex PCR, yet TCRdb's version contains in-frame clones alone and is incomplete. The sample includes around 320,000 clones, around 87% of them seen just once. Losses at the gene ends were 0 bases for V and 7 bases for J; bases not matched to a gene: 9. Germline V gives CDR1 LGHNA, CDR2 YSLEER. The CDR3 is made up of 16 amino acids. The data originate from a study of shared clonotypes between healthy human individuals. Study conclusions and caveats: Apart from blood, nothing was sampled; tissue repertoires likely differ. Relative to memory subsets, naive subsets generally showed larger estimated richness. It was observed that 5% to 6.5% of naive CD4 clonotypes were shared across several donors.

The clonotype was recovered from a young man in good health. The sample taken for sequencing was memory CD8+ T cells sorted from blood. The sample's subset: CD45RO+ cells pooled with CCR7-negative TemRA cells. The J gene is TRBJ1-2, the V gene TRBV4-3; TRBD1 matches at 9 bases. CDR3 nucleotide sequence: TGCGCCAGCAGCCAAGATGATAGGGACAGGGTGTTTGGCTACACCTTC. It codes for CASSQDDRDRVFGYTF.